A single sample is the source of the 29 T cell receptor beta chains below, sequenced in a study of vaccination and CD4 T cells after COVID-19. An Oncomine TCR Beta short-read assay was used to sequence the DNA from cultured CD4+ T cells. A single record per CDR3 protein comes from TCRdb applying MiXCR to the PCR reads. The sample holds around 13,000 distinct CDR3 sequences; roughly 46% are singletons and the top ten take 20% to 25%. Noted treatment: roughly 11-day PBMC culture with coronavirus spike peptide pools or control peptides (ViraFEST assay). Their cognate antigens are unknown. The material was CD4+ T cells from blood, cultured in vitro, obtained before SARS-CoV-2 vaccination. The receptors shown here come from a human donor who had recovered from COVID-19.

The V call is TRBV7-8, the J call TRBJ1-5; D might be TRBD1 (5 bases). Germline-derived CDR1 and CDR2 are SGHVS and FQNEAQ. The CDR3 is 13 residues long. Trimming shortened V by 0 bases and J by 7 bases, and 7 bases separated the two germline ends. The CDR3 loop reads CASSLAPGQPQHF. The DNA for the CDR3 is TGTGCCAGCAGCTTAGCCCCAGGGCAGCCCCAGCATTTT.

A word on this clonotype: At one end the junction does not follow the germline gene, possibly because of a read error. The rearrangement joins TRBV4-1 to TRBJ1-6; the D gene is possibly TRBD1 (5 bases). CDR3 length equals 17 residues. Germline CDR1 and CDR2: MGHRA and YSYEKL. CDR3 residues: CASNQDRGSSYNSPLHF. In DNA form, the CDR3 reads TGCGCCAGCAACCAAGATCGGGGCAGCTCCTATAATTCACCCCTCCACTTT.

The chain is built from TRBV7-3 and TRBJ1-1; possible D gene TRBD1, 5 bases. The V gene's germline CDR1 is SGHTA and CDR2 FQGTGA. The CDR3 length is 13 residues. Trimming removed 5 bases at V and 5 bases at J, with 12 bases between. The CDR3 protein is CASSRTDRTEAFF. The DNA of the CDR3 is TGTGCCAGCAGCCGGACTGACAGAACTGAAGCTTTCTTT.

This sequence joins TRBV19 and TRBJ2-5; D may match TRBD1 or TRBD2 (5 bases each). V dropped 4 bases and J dropped 6 bases, with 12 bases sitting between them. This CDR3 has 13 amino acids. Germline V gene data show CDR1 as LNHDA and CDR2 as SQIVND (reference sequence). CDR3 nucleotides: TGTGCCAGTAGTAACGCGCAGGGACAGACCCAGTACTTC. Protein: CASSNAQGQTQYF.

The gene calls are TRBV6-2 or TRBV6-3 and TRBJ1-5, with D possibly being TRBD1 (5 bases). The CDR3 extends over 16 amino acids. The germline V gene has CDR1 MNHEY and CDR2 SVGEGT. Trimming left V 2 bases short and J 8 bases short, with 19 bases between. The CDR3 reads CASSYTHGTAGEPQHF. CDR3 nucleotide sequence: TGTGCCAGCAGTTACACCCACGGGACGGCCGGAGAGCCCCAGCATTTT.

This clonotype appeared a few times. J is TRBJ2-7 and V is TRBV21-1; the D call TRBD1 from the table was never checked on the DNA. TRBV21-1 is noted as a pseudogene. The CDR3 totals 15 residues. CDR3: CASSTATAGYGEQYF. The CDR3 bases are TGTGCCAGCAGTACCGCGACAGCGGGGTATGGTGAGCAGTACTTC.

This clonotype was detected only a few times. The genes are TRBV6-1 and TRBJ1-5, with 10 positions matching TRBD1. The CDR3 is made up of 14 amino acids. The germline gives CDR1 MNHNS, CDR2 SASEGT. V shed 10 bases, J shed 2 bases, and the junction held 5 bases outside the gene matches. CDR3 nucleotide sequence: TGTGCCACTCGAGGGACAGGGGGCAATCAGCCCCAGCATTTT. Amino acid sequence: CATRGTGGNQPQHF.

This clonotype was detected only once. In DNA, the CDR3 is TGTGCCTCCGGCCGGGGCACTGAAGCTTTCTTT. It yields the protein CASGRGTEAFF. The chain combines TRBV30 with TRBJ1-1; D gene unclear. Germline V gene sequence: CDR1 GTSNPN, CDR2 SVGIG (reference sequence). V lost 7 bases to trimming and J lost 4 bases, with 10 bases between them. The CDR3 covers 11 residues.

The V call is TRBV7-6, the J call TRBJ2-5; no definite D call. In germline, CDR1 is SGHVS, CDR2 FNYEAQ. V lost 1 base and J lost 3, with 3 bases in between. This CDR3 spans 12 amino acids. The CDR3 region is CASSLEEETQYF. The CDR3 bases are TGTGCCAGCAGCTTAGAAGAAGAGACCCAGTACTTC.

This rearrangement joins TRBV7-2 to TRBJ2-1; weak D call: TRBD2 (6 bases). V lost 6 bases to trimming and J lost 10 bases, with 13 bases between them. This CDR3 is built from 12 residues. CDR1 is SGHTA, CDR2 FQGNSA, per germline. The CDR3 nucleotides read TGTGCCAGCAGGCAAGGGACTGGGGAGCAGTTCTTC. It encodes CASRQGTGEQFF.

The chain joins TRBV6-5 to TRBJ2-1; TRBD1 might be the D (5 bases). CDR3 length: 13 amino acids. The V end lost 0 bases, the J end lost 10 bases, and 10 bases lay between the germline ends. The germline V gene encodes CDR1 MNHEY and CDR2 SVGAGI. The CDR3 protein is CASSYSSRGEQFF. CDR3 coding DNA: TGTGCCAGCAGTTACTCTTCTAGGGGAGAGCAGTTCTTC.

The chain carries TRBV27 and TRBJ2-3; 10 nucleotides align to TRBD1. Germline V lookup: CDR1 MNHEY, CDR2 SMNVEV (reference sequence). Trimming removed 5 bases from V and 4 bases from J; junction bases left unmatched: 6. The CDR3 length is 15 residues. CDR3 loop: CASSIRQGAADTQYF. In DNA form, the CDR3 reads TGTGCCAGCAGTATCCGACAGGGGGCCGCAGATACGCAGTATTTT.

The CDR3 is CASSFGGSYEQYF. CDR3 nucleotide sequence: TGTGCCAGCAGCTTCGGAGGTAGCTACGAGCAGTACTTC. V and J are TRBV11-2 and TRBJ2-7; the D gene is possibly TRBD2 (5 bases). V was clipped by 3 bases and J by 3 bases, with 9 bases between them. The CDR3 sequence is 13 residues long. Germline CDR1 is SGHAT and CDR2 is FQNNGV.

The chain uses TRBV7-9 and TRBJ2-3; 7 bases map to TRBD1. With V trimmed by 5 bases and J by 6 bases, 11 bases remained unmatched. The CDR3 runs 15 residues. The germline V gene encodes CDR1 SEHNR and CDR2 FQNEAQ (reference sequence). As DNA, the CDR3 is TGTGCCAGCAGCCTCCGGCGACAGGGTCGGGATACGCAGTATTTT. It encodes CASSLRRQGRDTQYF. Filled out from reference TRBV7-9 and TRBJ2-3, the complete variable domain reads DTGVSQNPRHKITKRGQNVTFRCDPISEHNRLYWYRQTLGQGPEFLTYFQNEAQLEKSRLLSDRFSAERPKGSFSTLEIQRTEQGDSAMYLCASSLRRQGRDTQYFGPGTRLTVL.

CDR3: CASIQGQGQETQYF. The CDR3 nucleotides are TGCGCCAGCATCCAGGGACAGGGGCAAGAGACCCAGTACTTC. The chain joins TRBV23-1 to TRBJ2-5; 10 nucleotides line up with TRBD1. TRBV23-1 is placed among ORFs of uncertain function. Unmatched junction bases numbered 4, after V lost 7 bases and J lost 2 bases. CDR3 length: 14 residues.

This clonotype was seen a handful of times. The chain combines TRBV2 with TRBJ2-7; weak D call: TRBD2 (6 bases). Trimming removed 6 bases from V and 3 bases from J, with 18 bases in between. Germline V gene sequence: CDR1 SNHLY, CDR2 FYNNEI. The CDR3 is 15 residues long. As DNA, the CDR3 is TGTGCCAGCAGGACCGGGACCCCGGGAGACTACGAGCAGTACTTC. Amino acids: CASRTGTPGDYEQYF. Complete variable domain (other parts from reference TRBV2 and TRBJ2-7): EPEVTQTPSHQVTQMGQEVILRCVPISNHLYFYWYRQILGQKVEFLVSFYNNEISEKSEIFDDQFSVERPDGSNFTLKIRSTKLEDSAMYFCASRTGTPGDYEQYFGPGTRLTVT.

The V call is TRBV6-5, the J call TRBJ2-1; D is uncertain. Germline values: CDR1 MNHEY, CDR2 SVGAGI. V was trimmed by 0 bases and J by 6 bases, leaving 3 bases between them. The CDR3 contains 12 residues. CDR3 DNA: TGTGCCAGCAGTTACTCAGTCAATGAGCAGTTCTTC. This encodes CASSYSVNEQFF.

The V and J genes are TRBV29-1 and TRBJ2-5; TRBD1 aligns across 9 bases. The CDR3 length is 16 residues. Germline V gene data show CDR1 as SQVTM and CDR2 as ANQGSEA. V dropped 5 bases and J dropped 4; count of bases not matched to a gene: 14. CDR3 sequence: CSVQGGSGTGRETQYF. The DNA for the CDR3 is TGCAGCGTTCAGGGAGGGTCCGGGACAGGGAGAGAGACCCAGTACTTC.

This clonotype was seen a handful of times. CDR3 sequence reads: CASKPSGANVLTF. The CDR3 nucleotides are TGTGCCAGCAAGCCGTCTGGGGCCAACGTCCTGACTTTC. The chain links TRBV6-2 or TRBV6-3 to TRBJ2-6; D not resolved. CDR1 and CDR2 from the germline V gene are MNHEY and SVGEGT. The CDR3 is 13 residues long. The germline V and J ends were trimmed by 7 bases and 1 base, with 5 bases remaining between them.

Only a few counts were recorded for this clonotype. The J gene is TRBJ1-5, the V gene TRBV6-5; D remains unclear. The V end was cut by 3 bases, the J end by 3 bases, with 18 bases between. Germline-derived CDR1 and CDR2 are MNHEY and SVGAGI. This CDR3 comprises 17 residues. CDR3 in DNA: TGTGCCAGCAGTTATTATTGGGGAGGGCGTATCAATCAGCCCCAGCATTTT. This sequence encodes CASSYYWGGRINQPQHF.

The rearrangement joins TRBV4-3 to TRBJ2-5; D possibly corresponds to TRBD1 (6 bases). V lost 1 base, J lost 4 bases, and 13 bases lay in between. The CDR3 is 15 residues long. Looked up from germline, CDR1 is LGHNA and CDR2 is YSLEER. The CDR3 region has the DNA TGCGCCAGCAGCCAAGGAGTCCAGGGGAGAGAGACCCAGTACTTC. It is translated as CASSQGVQGRETQYF.

The chain recombines TRBV30 with TRBJ1-5; no firm D call. V was pared by 0 bases and J by 2 bases, with 5 bases between. The CDR3 has 13 residues. CDR1 and CDR2 (germline): GTSNPN, SVGIG (reference sequence). The CDR3 sequence: CAWSVDRNQPQHF. CDR3 DNA: TGTGCCTGGAGTGTTGACCGCAATCAGCCCCAGCATTTT.

The J gene is TRBJ2-3, the V gene TRBV7-3; the D is unclear. The CDR3 contains 13 residues. Germline CDR1 and CDR2: SGHTA and FQGTGA. V was clipped by 5 bases and J by 8 bases, with 14 bases between them. Here the CDR3 DNA reads TGTGCCAGCAGCCAACAGCCCGAGAGTACGCAGTATTTT. Its translation: CASSQQPESTQYF.

This clonotype appeared a few times. V and J are TRBV24-1 and TRBJ1-6, with D tentatively TRBD1 (6 bases). Deletions cut 9 bases from V and 9 bases from J, with 14 bases between. CDR3 length equals 13 residues. In germline, CDR1 is KGHDR, CDR2 SFDVKD. CDR3 DNA sequence: TGTGCCACCCCGAGGGGGTTAAGTTCACCCCTCCACTTT. It specifies CATPRGLSSPLHF.

This clonotype has a handful of counts. The chain is built from TRBV15 and TRBJ1-2; 8 nucleotides match TRBD1. The V gene end was trimmed by 0 bases and the J gene end by 6 bases; junction bases not matched to a gene: 12. The CDR3 runs to 17 residues. From germline, CDR1 is LNHNV and CDR2 YYDKDF (reference sequence). CDR3 DNA sequence: TGTGCCACCAGCAGAGATATGAAGGGGAAGACAGGGGATGGCTACACCTTC. Translated, it gives CATSRDMKGKTGDGYTF.

This clonotype was seen more than once but under ten times. The chain employs TRBV20-1 and TRBJ2-1, with D unresolved. Germline lookup yields CDR1 DFQATT and CDR2 SNEGSKA (reference sequence). V gave up 6 bases and J gave up 9 bases, with 15 bases separating them. The CDR3 is 12 residues long. CDR3 amino acids: CSAVSRPGEQFF. For the CDR3, the DNA is TGCAGTGCGGTCTCGCGGCCCGGTGAGCAGTTCTTC.

The chain joins TRBV7-9 to TRBJ2-7, with D perhaps being TRBD1 or TRBD2 (5 bases each). The V and J ends lost 0 bases and 5 bases respectively, with 11 bases between them. This CDR3 region has 14 residues. In germline, CDR1 is SEHNR, CDR2 FQNEAQ (reference sequence). This CDR3 is CASSLAGVGHEQYF. In DNA form, the CDR3 reads TGTGCCAGCAGCTTAGCGGGGGTCGGCCACGAGCAGTACTTC.

The chain couples TRBV19 to TRBJ1-5; 7 bases map to TRBD1. V lost 6 bases and J lost 7; bases outside the gene matches: 6. The germline gives CDR1 LNHDA, CDR2 SQIVND (reference sequence). This CDR3 spans 13 amino acids. The CDR3 nucleotides are TGTGCCAGTAGAGACAGGGATTGGCAGCCCCAGCATTTT. Encoded protein: CASRDRDWQPQHF.

The chain employs TRBV7-6 and TRBJ2-7, with 7 bases that match TRBD1. Germline V gene sequence: CDR1 SGHVS, CDR2 FNYEAQ. The junction had 6 bases not matched to a gene; V was cut back by 5 bases and J by 2 bases. The CDR3 spans 14 residues. CDR3: CASSPRQGPYEQYF. The CDR3 DNA follows: TGTGCCAGCAGCCCTCGACAGGGCCCCTACGAGCAGTACTTC.